This T cell receptor beta chain was sequenced in a study of T cell repertoires in cytomegalovirus infection. Study context: Public TCR beta signatures provided an indication of both CMV infection and a matching HLA type.

Findings and caveats of the study: CMV-specific HLA-C-restricted TCR beta clonotypes dominated the ex vivo response. The study identified carriers of CMV plus the relevant HLA from cumulative public TCR beta family frequency.

Comment on this clonotype: Its target is not known.

V was pared by 2 bases and J by 1 base, with 4 bases of the junction left unmatched. This CDR3 has 15 amino acids. The germline V gene encodes CDR1 LNHDA and CDR2 SQIVND (reference sequence). Using its own MiXCR run on the reads, TCRdb lists one record per CDR3 protein. The profile shows more than 400,000 distinct CDR3 sequences, 26% of them singletons. Material for sequencing was PBMCs. This chain uses TRBV19 with TRBJ1-1; 7 bases match TRBD1. The origin of this receptor is a human donor in good health (CMV status not recorded). Some clones in this sample may be carry-over from other donors' samples. The CDR3 region has the DNA TGTGCCAGTAGTATACTACAGGGGTGGAACACTGAAGCTTTCTTT. It translates to CASSILQGWNTEAFF.